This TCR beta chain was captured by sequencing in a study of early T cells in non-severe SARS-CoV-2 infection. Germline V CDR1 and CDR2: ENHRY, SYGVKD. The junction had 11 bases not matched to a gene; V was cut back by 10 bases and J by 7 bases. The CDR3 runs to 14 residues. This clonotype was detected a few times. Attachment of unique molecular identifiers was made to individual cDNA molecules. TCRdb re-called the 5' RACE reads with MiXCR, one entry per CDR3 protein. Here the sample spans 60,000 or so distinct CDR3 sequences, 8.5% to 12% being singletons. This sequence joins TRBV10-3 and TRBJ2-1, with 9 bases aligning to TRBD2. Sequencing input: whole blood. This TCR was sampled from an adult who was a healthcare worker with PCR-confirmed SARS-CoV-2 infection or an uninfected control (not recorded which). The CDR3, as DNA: TGTGCCACCAACCACGGGACTAGCATAAATGAGCAGTTCTTC. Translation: CATNHGTSINEQFF.